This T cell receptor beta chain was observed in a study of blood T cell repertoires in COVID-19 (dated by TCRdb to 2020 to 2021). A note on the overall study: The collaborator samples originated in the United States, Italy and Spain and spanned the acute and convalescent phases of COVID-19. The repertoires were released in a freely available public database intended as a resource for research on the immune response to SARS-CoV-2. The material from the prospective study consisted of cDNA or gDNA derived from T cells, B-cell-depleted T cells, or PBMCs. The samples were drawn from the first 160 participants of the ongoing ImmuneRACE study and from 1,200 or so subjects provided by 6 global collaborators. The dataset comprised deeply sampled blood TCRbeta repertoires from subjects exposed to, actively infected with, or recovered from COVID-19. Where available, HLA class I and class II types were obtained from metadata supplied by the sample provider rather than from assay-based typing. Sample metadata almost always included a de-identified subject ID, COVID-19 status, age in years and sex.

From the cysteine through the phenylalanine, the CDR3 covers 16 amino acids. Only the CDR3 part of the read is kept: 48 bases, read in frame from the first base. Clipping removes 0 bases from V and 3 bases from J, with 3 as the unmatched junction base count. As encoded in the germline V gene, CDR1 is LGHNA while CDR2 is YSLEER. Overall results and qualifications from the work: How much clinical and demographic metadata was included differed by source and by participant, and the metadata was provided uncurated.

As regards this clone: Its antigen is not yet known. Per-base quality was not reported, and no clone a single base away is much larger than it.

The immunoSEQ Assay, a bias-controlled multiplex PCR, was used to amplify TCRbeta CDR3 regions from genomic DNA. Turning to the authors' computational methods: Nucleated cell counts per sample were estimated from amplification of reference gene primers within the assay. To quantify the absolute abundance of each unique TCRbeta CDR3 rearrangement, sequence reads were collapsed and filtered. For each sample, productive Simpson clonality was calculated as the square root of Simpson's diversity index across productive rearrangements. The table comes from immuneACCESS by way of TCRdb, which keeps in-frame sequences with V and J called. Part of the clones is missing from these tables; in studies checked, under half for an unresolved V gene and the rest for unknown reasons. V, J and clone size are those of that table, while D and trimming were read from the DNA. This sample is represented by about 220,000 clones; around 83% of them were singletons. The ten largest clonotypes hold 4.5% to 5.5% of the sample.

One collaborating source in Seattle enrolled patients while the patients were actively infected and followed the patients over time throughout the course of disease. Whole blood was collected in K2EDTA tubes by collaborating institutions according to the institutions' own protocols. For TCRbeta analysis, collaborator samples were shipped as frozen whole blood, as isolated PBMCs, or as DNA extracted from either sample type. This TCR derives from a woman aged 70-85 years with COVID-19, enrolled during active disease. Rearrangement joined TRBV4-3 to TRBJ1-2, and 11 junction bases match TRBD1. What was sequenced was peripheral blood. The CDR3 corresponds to CASSQDGQGAYYGYTF. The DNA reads TGCGCCAGCAGCCAAGATGGACAGGGGGCGTACTATGGCTACACCTTC.